These 15 T cell receptor beta chains came from one sample sequenced in a study of blood T cell repertoires in COVID-19. TCRdb's copy holds only in-frame clones and misses some; the assay was immunoSEQ multiplex PCR. Here the sample spans 150,000 to 200,000 clones, approximately 88% being singletons. Sequencing was performed on PBMCs or T cells enriched from blood (not recorded which). The receptors shown here come from a woman in her forties or fifties who had recovered from COVID-19.

The V call is TRBV7-2, the J call TRBJ1-5; TRBD1 aligns across 11 bases. The J segment lost 1 base and the V segment lost 5 bases, leaving 7 bases of the junction unmatched. The germline V gene has CDR1 SGHTA and CDR2 FQGNSA. The CDR3 extends over 17 amino acids. CDR3 amino acids: CASSPRTGGASNQPQHF. CDR3 nucleotide sequence: TGTGCCAGCAGCCCTCGGACAGGGGGCGCGAGCAATCAGCCCCAGCATTTT.

The V and J genes are TRBV5-1 and TRBJ2-1, with D possibly TRBD2 on 6 matching bases. V gave up 0 bases and J gave up 8 bases, with 15 bases separating them. Germline loops: CDR1 SGHRS, CDR2 YFSETQ. The CDR3 runs 15 residues. The CDR3 DNA sequence: TGCGCCAGCAGCTTGGGAGGGCAGACTAGGCATGAGCAGTTCTTC. Its translation: CASSLGGQTRHEQFF.

The chain is built from TRBV14 and TRBJ1-1; perhaps TRBD1 as D (6 bases). The CDR3 contains 16 residues. Trimming took 4 bases from V and 1 from J, leaving 16 bases between them. Germline V gene lookup returns CDR1 SGHDN and CDR2 FVKESK. The CDR3 region is CASSRSTGSANTEAFF. In nucleotides, the CDR3 is TGTGCCAGCAGCCGATCTACAGGGTCGGCGAACACTGAAGCTTTCTTT. The full variable domain, in which reference TRBV14 and TRBJ1-1 provide the parts outside the CDR3, is EAGVTQFPSHSVIEKGQTVTLRCDPISGHDNLYWYRRVMGKEIKFLLHFVKESKQDESGMPNNRFLAERTGGTYSTLKVQPAELEDSGVYFCASSRSTGSANTEAFFGQGTRLTVV.

The V and J genes are TRBV4-2 and TRBJ2-3; TRBD2 agrees at 9 bases. This CDR3 has 17 amino acids. Trimming took 4 bases from V and 1 from J; bases not matched to a gene: 9. Germline V CDR1 and CDR2: LGHNA, YNFKEQ. CDR3: CASSRGRGAFGTDTQYF. DNA for the CDR3: TGTGCCAGCAGCCGCGGGAGGGGGGCATTTGGCACAGATACGCAGTATTTT.

J is TRBJ1-3 and V is TRBV19; TRBD1 might be the D (6 bases). The CDR3 length is 16 residues. With 3 bases removed from V and 0 bases from J, the gap between germline ends came to 12 bases. Germline-derived CDR1 and CDR2 are LNHDA and SQIVND (reference sequence). CDR3 DNA sequence: TGTGCCAGTAGTATCCTACAGGGCACCTCTGGAAACACCATATATTTT. Translating it yields CASSILQGTSGNTIYF.

This clone was counted only a few times. V usage is TRBV29-1 and J usage is TRBJ1-1, with 7 bases lining up with TRBD1. With 7 bases clipped from V and 0 bases from J, the junction kept 5 bases outside the gene matches. Germline loops: CDR1 SQVTM, CDR2 ANQGSEA. This CDR3 has 13 residues. The CDR3 DNA sequence: TGCAGCGGTGGGACAGATATGAACACTGAAGCTTTCTTT. Protein product: CSGGTDMNTEAFF. The whole variable domain, remainder taken from reference TRBV29-1 and TRBJ1-1, is SAVISQKPSRDICQRGTSLTIQCQVDSQVTMMFWYRQQPGQSLTLIATANQGSEATYESGFVIDKFPISRPNLTFSTLTVSNMSPEDSSIYLCSGGTDMNTEAFFGQGTRLTVV.

The chain joins TRBV5-1 to TRBJ1-3; 8 bases align to TRBD1. The germline CDR1 and CDR2 sequences are SGHRS and YFSETQ. Trimming cost V 1 base and J 0 bases; bases outside gene matches: 6. This CDR3 comprises 17 residues. Here the CDR3 reads CASSLTGQGNSGNTIYF. The CDR3 bases are TGCGCCAGCAGCTTGACAGGACAGGGAAACTCTGGAAACACCATATATTTT.

The chain links TRBV19 to TRBJ2-2; no reliable D call. This CDR3 is built from 11 residues. The V gene's germline CDR1 is LNHDA and CDR2 SQIVND (reference sequence). Deletions cut 6 bases from V and 8 bases from J, with 7 bases between. CDR3 nucleotide sequence: TGTGCCAGTAGCGTTGTGGGGGAGCTGTTTTTT. It is translated as CASSVVGELFF.

V and J are TRBV7-2 and TRBJ2-5; 9 bases agree with TRBD2. There are 17 residues in the CDR3. V was pared by 1 base and J by 4 bases, with 10 bases of the junction left unmatched. The V gene's germline CDR1 is SGHTA and CDR2 FQGNSA. CDR3 in amino acids: CASSLGAAGGPRETQYF. DNA for the CDR3: TGTGCCAGCAGCTTAGGAGCTGCGGGGGGGCCCCGAGAGACCCAGTACTTC.

The V call is TRBV30, the J call TRBJ1-6; the D is unclear. Per germline, CDR1 GTSNPN and CDR2 SVGIG (reference sequence). This CDR3 contains 11 residues. Trimming removed 1 base from V and 19 bases from J, with 14 bases in between. The CDR3 reads CAWSEAGRPHF. In DNA, the CDR3 is TGTGCCTGGAGTGAGGCCGGGAGGCCACACTTT.

This sequence joins TRBV23-1 and TRBJ1-1, with D possibly matching TRBD1 (6 bases). Being an ORF, TRBV23-1 has a function that is uncertain. The CDR3 covers 14 residues. V was pared by 5 bases and J by 2 bases, with 12 bases between. The chain's CDR3 is CASSKGVDNTEAFF. CDR3 DNA sequence: TGCGCCAGCAGTAAGGGGGTGGATAACACTGAAGCTTTCTTT.

This chain joins TRBV9 and TRBJ2-7; 11 positions match TRBD2. With 4 bases clipped from V and 0 bases from J, the junction kept 9 bases outside the gene matches. Germline-derived CDR1 and CDR2 are SGDLS and YYNGEE. The CDR3 is made up of 17 amino acids. This CDR3 is CASSLGLAGGSSYEQYF. The CDR3 coding sequence is TGTGCCAGCAGCCTAGGGCTAGCGGGGGGAAGCTCCTACGAGCAGTACTTC.

This sequence joins TRBV30 and TRBJ1-1; possibly TRBD1 for D (6 bases). Germline loops: CDR1 GTSNPN, CDR2 SVGIG (reference sequence). V lost 5 bases and J 4 bases, leaving 14 bases between the germline ends. CDR3 length: 13 amino acids. The CDR3 bases are TGTGCCTGGGAGCGGGGGGGCGCCACTGAAGCTTTCTTT. It translates to CAWERGGATEAFF.

The rearrangement uses TRBV19 and TRBJ1-1, with D possibly matching TRBD1 (6 bases). The germline CDR1 and CDR2 sequences are LNHDA and SQIVND (reference sequence). CDR3 length equals 14 residues. V was cut by 6 bases and J by 1 base, with 12 bases left in between. The CDR3 reads CASRSGTQNTEAFF. CDR3 DNA sequence: TGTGCCAGTAGGTCCGGGACACAGAACACTGAAGCTTTCTTT.

The chain links TRBV13 to TRBJ2-1, with 8 bases aligning to TRBD2. The J segment lost 0 bases and the V segment lost 4 bases, leaving 8 bases of the junction unmatched. CDR3 length: 17 amino acids. CDR1 and CDR2 from the germline V gene are PRHDT and FYEKMQ (reference sequence). The CDR3 nucleotides are TGTGCCAGCAGCTCGGATAGCGGGGCGAGCTCCTACAATGAGCAGTTCTTC. Translating gives CASSSDSGASSYNEQFF.